The clone carrying this T cell receptor (beta chain) was recorded a few times. The sample comes from a study of human T cells and chemical hapten exposure. Stated time point: patch test 1, 2 weeks after DPC sensitization. Described treatment: therapeutic diphenylcyclopropenone sensitization with weekly scalp DPC. Alopecia patients, 18 to 70 years old and DPC-suitable, served as donors. Germline lookup yields CDR1 DFQATT and CDR2 SNEGSKA (reference sequence). Trimming took off 7 bases at V and 3 bases at J, with 18 bases between the two ends. The CDR3 loop spans 14 amino acids. TCRdb re-analysed the RACE reads in MiXCR, keeping a single row per CDR3 protein. The table shows nearly 350,000 distinct CDR3 sequences, with approximately 6.9% occurring only once.

The chain recombines TRBV20-1 with TRBJ1-1; D perhaps matches TRBD1 (6 bases). The receptor's source is a woman in her late teens or twenties with alopecia areata. Some clones in this sample may be carry-over from other donors' samples. Sequenced material: whole blood, taken in connection with sensitization to the hapten diphenylcyclopropenone (DPC). CDR3 loop: CSGHRRTEYTEAFF. DNA for the CDR3: TGCAGTGGACACCGACGGACAGAATACACTGAAGCTTTCTTT.